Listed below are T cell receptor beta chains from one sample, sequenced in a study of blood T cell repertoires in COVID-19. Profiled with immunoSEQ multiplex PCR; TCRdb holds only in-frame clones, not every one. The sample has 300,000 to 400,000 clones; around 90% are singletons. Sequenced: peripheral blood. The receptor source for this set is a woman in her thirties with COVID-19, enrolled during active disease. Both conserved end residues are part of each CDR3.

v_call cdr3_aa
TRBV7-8 CASSLGGSGRARYEQFF
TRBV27 CASRGQGSTTNEKLFF
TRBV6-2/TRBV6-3 CASSGGGPPLHEQYF
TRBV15 CATSRDRGSTDTQYF
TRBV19 CASSMGQGPNEKLFF
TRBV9 CASRTGTDYNSPLHF
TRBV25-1 CASSAGTGRYEQYF
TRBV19 CASSRQGNWGNTIYF
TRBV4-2 CASSQDSTSRTGELFF
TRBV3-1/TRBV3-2 CASSQENRYGYTF
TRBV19 CASSPRVYHEQYF
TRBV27 CASSPTPGLAGGQETQYF
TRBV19 CASSIDGGGGVLAKNIQYF
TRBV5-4 CASSSTGIQTQETQYF
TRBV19 CASSIRGTQHQPQHF
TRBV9 CASSASDRYNYGYTF
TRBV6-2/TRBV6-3 CASSFEPTGTGDGYTF
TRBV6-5 CASSYSGPGGSPLHF
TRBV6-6 CASSLIPGLAGYNEQFF
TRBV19 CASSETSGPQETQYF
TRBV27 CASRIQGVAEAFF
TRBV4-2 CASSHPVTGTTSGNTGELFF
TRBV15 CATSRDRLGQGSADTQYF
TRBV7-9 CASSLPTGQGGYNEQFF
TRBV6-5 CASSYMGQRGNTIYF
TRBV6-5 CASSYVSTGGSYEQYF
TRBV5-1 CASSLEYIRETQYF
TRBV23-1 CASSTEPGQGDTGELFF